The T cell receptor beta chain under discussion was sequenced for a study of chemoradiotherapy in HPV16-positive cancers. The germline CDR1 and CDR2 sequences are WSHSY and SAAADI. This CDR3 has 13 residues. V was cut by 7 bases and J by 5 bases, with 12 bases left in between. The method was immunoSEQ multiplex PCR; TCRdb's version includes in-frame clones alone and lacks a portion of them. The top ten hold 3% to 4.5% of the sample, which has some 30,000 clones, roughly 75% seen once. The sample holds a few counts of this clone. The rearrangement links TRBV10-2 to TRBJ1-5; TRBD1 might be the D (5 bases). The receptor comes from a human donor with HPV-associated anogenital cancer. The input for sequencing was blood, taken from a patient who underwent chemoradiotherapy. This CDR3 is CASTQDTHQPQHF. The CDR3 DNA is TGCGCCAGCACTCAGGACACCCATCAGCCCCAGCATTTT.